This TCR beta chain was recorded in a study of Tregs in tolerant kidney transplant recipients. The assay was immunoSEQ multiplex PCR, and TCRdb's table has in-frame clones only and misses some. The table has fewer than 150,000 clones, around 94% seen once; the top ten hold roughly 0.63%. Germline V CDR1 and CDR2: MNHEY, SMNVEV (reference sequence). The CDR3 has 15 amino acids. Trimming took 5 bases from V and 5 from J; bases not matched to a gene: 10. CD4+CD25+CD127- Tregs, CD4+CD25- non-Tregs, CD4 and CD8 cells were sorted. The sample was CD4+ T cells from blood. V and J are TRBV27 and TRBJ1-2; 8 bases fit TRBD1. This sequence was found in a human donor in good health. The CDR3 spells CASSPDVRTGYGYTF. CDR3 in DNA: TGTGCCAGCAGTCCCGACGTAAGGACAGGGTATGGCTACACCTTC.